Below are 10 T cell receptor beta chains sequenced from a single sample in a study of cytomegalovirus exposure and HLA in healthy donors. Researchers ran the PCR with 60 Vbeta and 13 Jbeta primers. Profiled with immunoSEQ multiplex PCR; TCRdb holds only in-frame clones, not every one. The sample lists approximately 170,000 clones; about 85% were seen once. Material: PBMCs. The receptors were gathered from a man aged 45-60 years in good health and CMV-seropositive.

The rearrangement uses TRBV5-1 and TRBJ2-1, with 9 nucleotides matching TRBD2. The CDR3 has 15 amino acids. V gave up 5 bases and J gave up 0 bases; unmatched junction bases: 3. The germline V gene has CDR1 SGHRS and CDR2 YFSETQ. CDR3 amino acids: CASRYSGSSYNEQFF. The CDR3 nucleotides are TGCGCCAGCAGGTATAGCGGGAGCTCCTACAATGAGCAGTTCTTC. Looking up the rest from reference TRBV5-1 and TRBJ2-1 gives the full variable domain: KAGVTQTPRYLIKTRGQQVTLSCSPISGHRSVSWYQQTPGQGLQFLFEYFSETQRNKGNFPGRFSGRQFSNSRSEMNVSTLELGDSALYLCASRYSGSSYNEQFFGPGTRLTVL.

Only one count was recorded for this clone. The chain combines TRBV6-5 with TRBJ2-7; weak D call: TRBD1 (6 bases). The germline V gene has CDR1 MNHEY and CDR2 SVGAGI. The CDR3 spans 13 residues. V lost 6 bases and J lost 7, with 16 bases in between. In nucleotides, the CDR3 is TGTGCCAGCAGACACAGGGTAACGGGAGAGCAGTACTTC. Translated, it gives CASRHRVTGEQYF.

This clone was seen a single time. The V gene is TRBV28, the J gene TRBJ2-5; the match to TRBD1 covers 10 bases. The CDR3 length is 16 residues. The ends lost 4 bases at V and 5 bases at J; junction bases unmatched: 10. Germline V gene sequence: CDR1 MDHEN, CDR2 SYDVKM. DNA of the CDR3: TGTGCCAGCAGTTCACCGGGACAGGGGTTGGGGGAGACCCAGTACTTC. Translation gives CASSSPGQGLGETQYF.

CDR3 in amino acids: CASTRTGGVYGYTF. CDR3 nucleotide sequence: TGTGCCAGCACCCGGACAGGGGGTGTCTATGGCTACACCTTC. The genes are TRBV25-1 and TRBJ1-2; 10 nucleotides align to TRBD1. The V segment lost 7 bases and the J segment 4 bases; nucleotides outside the gene matches: 6. This CDR3 spans 14 amino acids. CDR1 and CDR2 (germline): MGHDK, SYGVNS.

This chain connects TRBV7-2 to TRBJ1-1; 8 bases are a match to TRBD1. Looked up from germline, CDR1 is SGHTA and CDR2 is FQGNSA. This CDR3 contains 15 residues. Germline trimming cut 5 bases from V and 4 bases from J; bases unmatched to any gene: 9. The CDR3 coding sequence is TGTGCCAGCAGCCCCTTTCTTGGGACAGGCACTGAAGCTTTCTTT. Its translation is CASSPFLGTGTEAFF.

The chain is built from TRBV7-2 and TRBJ1-5; D possibly corresponds to TRBD1 (5 bases). V gave up 3 bases and J gave up 5 bases, with 11 bases separating them. Germline CDR1 and CDR2: SGHTA and FQGNSA. The CDR3 contains 14 residues. CDR3: CASSFQGWDQPQHF. CDR3 coding DNA: TGTGCCAGCAGCTTTCAGGGCTGGGATCAGCCCCAGCATTTT.

V gene TRBV27 combines with J gene TRBJ2-6; no firm D call. V was cut by 3 bases and J by 2 bases, with 8 bases left in between. The CDR3 consists of 15 residues. Germline V gene lookup returns CDR1 MNHEY and CDR2 SMNVEV (reference sequence). This CDR3 reads CASSLEPPGANVLTF. The CDR3 DNA sequence: TGTGCCAGCAGTTTGGAGCCCCCTGGGGCCAACGTCCTGACTTTC. Full variable domain (remainder filled in from reference TRBV27 and TRBJ2-6): EAQVTQNPRYLITVTGKKLTVTCSQNMNHEYMSWYRQDPGLGLRQIYYSMNVEVTDKGDVPEGYKVSRKEKRNFPLILESPSPNQTSLYFCASSLEPPGANVLTFGAGSRLTVL.

The rearrangement joins TRBV7-8 to TRBJ1-5, with 10 nucleotides matching TRBD1. Germline values: CDR1 SGHVS, CDR2 FQNEAQ. The ends lost 5 bases at V and 0 bases at J; junction bases unmatched: 10. The length of the CDR3 is 18 residues. In nucleotides, the CDR3 is TGTGCCAGCAGCCAAGGGGGGACAGGGGCGTCTAGCAATCAGCCCCAGCATTTT. As protein: CASSQGGTGASSNQPQHF.

This sequence joins TRBV7-2 and TRBJ1-5; D is perhaps TRBD1 (5 bases). Between the trimmed V and J ends, which lost 5 bases and 2 bases, there was a span of 13 bases. Germline V lookup: CDR1 SGHTA, CDR2 FQGNSA. The CDR3 totals 15 residues. The CDR3 nucleotides are TGTGCCAGCAGCCAGGGAGGTTTAGGCAATCAGCCCCAGCATTTT. It specifies CASSQGGLGNQPQHF. Drawing the rest from reference TRBV7-2 and TRBJ1-5, the complete variable domain is GAGVSQSPSNKVTEKGKDVELRCDPISGHTALYWYRQSLGQGLEFLIYFQGNSAPDKSGLPSDRFSAERTGGSVSTLTIQRTQQEDSAVYLCASSQGGLGNQPQHFGDGTRLSIL.

J is TRBJ2-6 and V is TRBV6-1; 7 nucleotides line up with TRBD1. Germline trimming cut 4 bases from V and 1 base from J; bases unmatched to any gene: 10. Germline V gene data show CDR1 as MNHNS and CDR2 as SASEGT. This CDR3 has 18 amino acids. Here the CDR3 DNA reads TGTGCCAGCAGTGCAAAGGGGGCCGCCTTATCTGGGGCCAACGTCCTGACTTTC. Translated, it gives CASSAKGAALSGANVLTF.